The present entry profiles one T cell receptor (beta chain) with its context. At one end the junction does not follow the germline gene, possibly because of a read error. These data are taken from a study of cytomegalovirus exposure and HLA in healthy donors. Primers: 60 Vbeta forward and 13 Jbeta reverse. The protocol was immunoSEQ multiplex PCR, while the TCRdb copy is restricted to in-frame clones and leaves out a portion. The sample has 100,000 or so clones, about 80% seen once. Germline CDR1 SEHNR, CDR2 FQNEAQ (reference sequence). The CDR3 runs to 16 residues. The material sequenced was PBMCs. The rearrangement links TRBV7-9 to TRBJ1-6; no clear D gene. The TCR originated in a man under 40 in good health and CMV-seropositive. CDR3: CSSSPPGRVRDSPLHF. CDR3 sequence (DNA): TGTTCCAGCAGCCCCCCGGGGAGAGTAAGGGATTCACCCCTCCACTTT.